This T cell receptor beta chain comes out of a study of T-cell reconstitution after alpha-beta-depleted transplantation in children. The study, taken as a whole, reports: From surviving recipient T cells and thymic progenitors came the high day-60 TCRbeta diversity observed in some patients. Most T-cell counts and diversity one year after the transplant came from T cells that were newly produced.

A TCRbeta library incorporating unique molecular identifiers was prepared. One entry per CDR3 protein, called by TCRdb with MiXCR from the PCR reads. The sample lists about 300,000 distinct CDR3 sequences, over 7% occurring once. Germline lookup yields CDR1 LNHNV and CDR2 YYDKDF (reference sequence). V was clipped by 0 bases and J by 11 bases, with 13 bases between them. The CDR3 has 13 residues. This clonotype was observed many times. Its cognate antigen is unknown. This TCR came from a female patient younger than 10 who had a stem cell transplant for Fanconi anemia, so the T cells may come from the graft donor. This sample comprised peripheral blood, obtained 360 days after TCRalphabeta/CD19-depleted stem cell transplant. The chain has TRBV15 and TRBJ1-1; D is undetermined. CDR3: CATSRDGSLSAFF. In DNA form, the CDR3 reads TGTGCCACCAGCAGAGATGGTTCGTTGTCTGCTTTCTTT.